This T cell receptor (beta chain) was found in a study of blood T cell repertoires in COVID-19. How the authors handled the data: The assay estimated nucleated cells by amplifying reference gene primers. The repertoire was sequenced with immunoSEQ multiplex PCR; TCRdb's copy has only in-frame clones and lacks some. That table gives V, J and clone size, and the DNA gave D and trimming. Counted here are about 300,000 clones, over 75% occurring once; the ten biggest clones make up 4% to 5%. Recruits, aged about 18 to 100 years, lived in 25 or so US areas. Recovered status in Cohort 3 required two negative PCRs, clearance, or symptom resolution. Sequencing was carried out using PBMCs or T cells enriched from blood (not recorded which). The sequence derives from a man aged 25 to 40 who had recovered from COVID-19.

The CDR3 DNA reads TGTGCCAGCAGCCCGCTCGGACAGGGGGCGAGGGAGCGGGTTTTAGAGGGCTACACCTTC. This sequence encodes CASSPLGQGARERVLEGYTF. The chain carries TRBV11-3 and TRBJ1-2; 11 bases map to TRBD1. V trimming: 5 bases; J trimming: 8 bases; junction bases outside the gene matches: 25. This CDR3 spans 20 amino acids. Germline lookup yields CDR1 SGHNT and CDR2 YENEEA. The complete variable domain, with remaining parts taken from reference TRBV11-3 and TRBJ1-2, reads EAGVVQSPRYKIIEKKQPVAFWCNPISGHNTLYWYLQNLGQGPELLIRYENEEAVDDSQLPKDRFSAERLKGVDSTLKIQPAELGDSAVYLCASSPLGQGARERVLEGYTFGSGTRLTVV.